The 30 T cell receptor beta chains below come from one sample, sequenced in a study of neurological immune-mediated disorders. TCRdb reanalysed the 5' RACE reads using MiXCR and keeps one entry per CDR3 protein. The data show about 66,000 distinct CDR3 sequences, with around 3.9% seen just once and roughly 1.4% held by the top ten. Sequencing was done on a sample of PBMCs. The receptor source for this set is a man aged 25-45 years with multiple sclerosis.

A few counts support this clonotype. The CDR3 bases are TGTGCCATCTCCAACCAGGGGGTAGGCACAGATACGCAGTATTTT. Its translation: CAISNQGVGTDTQYF. The J gene is TRBJ2-3, the V gene TRBV10-3; 7 bases fit TRBD1. Germline loops: CDR1 ENHRY, CDR2 SYGVKD. J gave up 1 base and V 8 bases, and 9 bases lay outside the gene matches. There are 15 residues in the CDR3.

This clonotype was seen repeatedly, ten times or more. The chain has TRBV4-1 and TRBJ2-3; D unclear. This CDR3 spans 13 amino acids. V lost 1 base, J lost 2 bases, and 4 bases lay in between. Germline V lookup: CDR1 MGHRA, CDR2 YSYEKL. CDR3 sequence (DNA): TGCGCCAGCAGCCAAGTCATCACAGATACGCAGTATTTT. Its protein product is CASSQVITDTQYF.

This clonotype was counted at least ten times. The CDR3 protein is CASSSSGVDYGYTF. The DNA of the CDR3 is TGCGCCAGCAGCAGCTCAGGGGTCGACTATGGCTACACCTTC. This chain joins TRBV5-1 and TRBJ1-2; tentative D call: TRBD1 (6 bases). V lost 4 bases to trimming and J lost 3 bases, with 13 bases between them. There are 14 residues in the CDR3. Germline V gene sequence: CDR1 SGHRS, CDR2 YFSETQ.

This clonotype was seen repeatedly, ten times or more. The J gene is TRBJ1-6, the V gene TRBV7-3, with D possibly matching TRBD1 (5 bases). Trimming took 6 bases from V and 7 from J, leaving 13 bases between them. The CDR3 is made up of 14 amino acids. CDR1 and CDR2 (germline): SGHTA, FQGTGA. Written as DNA, the CDR3 is TGTGCCAGCAGTCAAGGGACGGAGAATTCACCCCTCCACTTT. Translating it yields CASSQGTENSPLHF.

This clonotype was seen repeatedly, ten times or more. V usage is TRBV12-3 or TRBV12-4 and J usage is TRBJ1-1; D is uncertain. The CDR3 is 13 residues long. Trimming cost V 8 bases and J 1 base, with 11 bases left between them. The CDR3 DNA reads TGTGCCAGCTCGTTCGCGGAGAACACTGAAGCTTTCTTT. This codes for CASSFAENTEAFF.

In this sample, this clonotype turned up many times. CDR3 nucleotide sequence: TGTGCCAGCAGCTTAGAGAGGGTCAACCACCATCAGCCCCAGCATTTT. This codes for CASSLERVNHHQPQHF. V gene TRBV7-8 combines with J gene TRBJ1-5; no clear D gene. There are 16 residues in the CDR3. Between the trimmed V and J ends, which lost 1 base and 5 bases, there was a span of 15 bases. CDR1 and CDR2 (germline): SGHVS, FQNEAQ.

The rearrangement uses TRBV5-6 and TRBJ2-3, with 11 bases fitting TRBD2. J was trimmed by 8 bases and V by 5 bases; bases with no gene match: 4. The CDR3 spans 13 residues. The germline V gene has CDR1 SGHDT and CDR2 YYEEEE. The CDR3 region has the DNA TGTGCCAGCAGGGGACTAGCGGTGGGTACGCAGTATTTT. Its protein is CASRGLAVGTQYF.

This clonotype was recorded at least ten times. The junction departs from germline at one end; a sequencing error may be responsible. V is TRBV15 and J is TRBJ1-5; no firm D call. The germline CDR1 and CDR2 sequences are LNHNV and YYDKDF (reference sequence). The CDR3 length is 15 residues. CDR3 nucleotides: TGTGCCACCAGCAGAGATCCGGGTAGCAATCAGCCCCAGAATTTT. It translates to CATSRDPGSNQPQNF.

This clonotype came up many times. V usage is TRBV4-3 and J usage is TRBJ1-3, with a weak D call TRBD1 (5 bases). V was cut by 1 base and J by 0 bases, with 16 bases left in between. Germline values: CDR1 LGHNA, CDR2 YSLEER. The CDR3 sequence is 18 residues long. DNA for the CDR3: TGCGCCAGCAGCCAAGTAGTCGAGGGGTCGAGCTCTGGAAACACCATATATTTT. Protein product: CASSQVVEGSSSGNTIYF.

This clonotype was seen a handful of times. At one of its ends the junction is not consistent with the germline gene, which may arise from a read error. The chain employs TRBV10-3 and TRBJ1-6; D is ambiguous. CDR1 and CDR2 from the germline V gene are ENHRY and SYGVKD. The CDR3 contains 13 residues. The CDR3 DNA is TGTGCCATCAGGCCCAGTGGGGATTCACCCCTCAACTTT. Protein sequence: CAIRPSGDSPLNF.

Many counts were recorded for this clonotype. The chain recombines TRBV12-3 or TRBV12-4 with TRBJ1-1, with 8 bases aligning to TRBD1. With 6 bases clipped from V and 11 bases from J, the junction kept 17 bases outside the gene matches. This CDR3 is built from 15 residues. The CDR3 region is CASSLDPDRGAPAFF. In nucleotides, the CDR3 is TGTGCCAGCAGCCTTGATCCAGACAGGGGCGCCCCTGCTTTCTTT.

This clonotype was counted ten times or more. The chain links TRBV3-1 to TRBJ1-6; no reliable D call. The CDR3 has 13 residues. Trimming removed 0 bases from V and 11 bases from J, with 8 bases in between. CDR1 and CDR2 from the germline V gene are LGHDT and YNNKEL (reference sequence). The CDR3 DNA sequence: TGTGCCAGCAGCCAAGAGCGCGTTACACCCCTCCACTTT. It encodes CASSQERVTPLHF. The whole variable domain, remainder taken from reference TRBV3-1 and TRBJ1-6, is DTAVSQTPKYLVTQMGNDKSIKCEQNLGHDTMYWYKQDSKKFLKIMFSYNNKELIINETVPNRFSPKSPDKAHLNLHINSLELGDSAVYFCASSQERVTPLHFGNGTRLTVT.

The sample holds a few counts of this clonotype. The CDR3 reads CASSQTANYGYTF. The CDR3, as DNA: TGCGCCAGCAGCCAAACAGCTAACTATGGCTACACCTTC. The V and J genes are TRBV4-1 and TRBJ1-2; D gene ambiguous. V was cut by 2 bases and J by 0 bases, with 4 bases left in between. Germline loops: CDR1 MGHRA, CDR2 YSYEKL. The CDR3 spans 13 residues.

The chain employs TRBV20-1 and TRBJ1-1; D is unclear. Trimming removed 6 bases at V and 5 bases at J, with 16 bases between. The germline CDR1 and CDR2 sequences are DFQATT and SNEGSKA (reference sequence). This CDR3 is built from 13 residues. DNA of the CDR3: TGCAGTGCACCTATAAAGGGAGGGACTGAAGCTTTCTTT. Encoded protein: CSAPIKGGTEAFF.

This clonotype was found many times. CDR3 residues: CATSRGDQPQHF. The CDR3 DNA reads TGTGCCACCAGCAGAGGAGATCAGCCCCAGCATTTT. The rearrangement uses TRBV15 and TRBJ1-5; D not resolved. Germline loops: CDR1 LNHNV, CDR2 YYDKDF (reference sequence). CDR3 size: 12 residues. V was trimmed by 1 base and J by 5 bases, leaving 3 bases between them.

This clonotype was seen many times. The chain joins TRBV6-6 to TRBJ1-1; D is unclear. V lost 2 bases and J 1 base, leaving 11 bases between the germline ends. CDR3 length: 15 residues. The germline V gene has CDR1 MNHNY and CDR2 SVGAGI (reference sequence). DNA of the CDR3: TGTGCCAGCAGTTACGGCGGGCGCAGGAACACTGAAGCTTTCTTT. This sequence encodes CASSYGGRRNTEAFF.

This clonotype was found many times. The J gene is TRBJ1-2, the V gene TRBV5-6; D is unresolved. The germline gives CDR1 SGHDT, CDR2 YYEEEE. This CDR3 has 13 residues. V lost 5 bases to trimming and J lost 8 bases, with 16 bases between them. Written as DNA, the CDR3 is TGTGCCAGCAGGCTGGGCCCCATAGGCGGCTACACCTTC. It translates to CASRLGPIGGYTF.

This clonotype was seen at least ten times. The rearrangement links TRBV29-1 to TRBJ1-1; D remains ambiguous. Germline loops: CDR1 SQVTM, CDR2 ANQGSEA. The germline V and J ends were trimmed by 5 bases and 6 bases, with 10 bases remaining between them. CDR3 length: 11 amino acids. CDR3 protein: CSVRERPEAFF. The CDR3 DNA reads as TGCAGCGTTCGGGAGCGGCCTGAAGCTTTCTTT. Together with reference TRBV29-1 and TRBJ1-1, the CDR3 gives the full variable domain: SAVISQKPSRDICQRGTSLTIQCQVDSQVTMMFWYRQQPGQSLTLIATANQGSEATYESGFVIDKFPISRPNLTFSTLTVSNMSPEDSSIYLCSVRERPEAFFGQGTRLTVV.

There are a few counts of this clonotype. A much larger clone is a single base away; this may be a read error. The chain uses TRBV7-9 and TRBJ2-7; 7 bases are shared with TRBD2. The CDR3 spans 13 residues. The V gene's germline CDR1 is SEHNR and CDR2 FQNEAQ (reference sequence). Trimming at V came to 6 bases and at J to 7 bases, leaving 9 bases not matched to a gene. The CDR3 region has the DNA TGTGCCAGCAGAGGCGGGGGAGCGGAAGAGCAGTACTTC. It yields the protein CASRGGGAEEQYF.

Details on this clonotype: A much larger clone is a single base away; this may be a read error. The chain recombines TRBV20-1 with TRBJ1-5; D remains unclear. Germline CDR1 DFQATT, CDR2 SNEGSKA (reference sequence). The CDR3 is made up of 15 amino acids. Deletions cut 6 bases from V and 2 bases from J, with 17 bases between. Written as DNA, the CDR3 is TGCAGTGCCTCCAGGACCCGCGAAGGCAATCAGCCCCAGCATTTT. It is translated as CSASRTREGNQPQHF.

This clonotype was counted ten times or more. The chain uses TRBV6-5 and TRBJ1-1; D remains ambiguous. Germline V CDR1 and CDR2: MNHEY, SVGAGI. The CDR3 length is 17 residues. V was trimmed by 2 bases and J by 4 bases, leaving 20 bases between them. In DNA form, the CDR3 reads TGTGCCAGCAGTTACGACCGAGCGGCTAAGGGTATCACTGAAGCTTTCTTT. It is translated as CASSYDRAAKGITEAFF.

This clonotype was recorded many times. The J gene is TRBJ1-2, the V gene TRBV4-3, with D perhaps TRBD1 (5 bases). The V and J ends lost 0 bases and 2 bases respectively, with 7 bases between them. Germline V gene data show CDR1 as LGHNA and CDR2 as YSLEER. This CDR3 has 14 amino acids. CDR3 region: CASSQEDRNYGYTF. The CDR3 nucleotides read TGCGCCAGCAGCCAAGAAGACAGAAACTATGGCTACACCTTC.

This clonotype was recorded at least ten times. The chain couples TRBV6-6 to TRBJ2-5, with 9 bases that match TRBD2. Germline lookup yields CDR1 MNHNY and CDR2 SVGAGI (reference sequence). V was clipped by 6 bases and J by 3 bases; unmatched bases: 11. The CDR3 is 16 amino acids. The CDR3 nucleotides are TGTGCCAGCAGCCGGGGACTAGCCAAGTTGGAAGAGACCCAGTACTTC. Encoded protein: CASSRGLAKLEETQYF.

Of note for this clonotype: One end of the junction varies from germline; a read error may be responsible. This chain connects TRBV20-1 to TRBJ1-5; D is unresolved. The CDR3 length is 15 residues. In germline, CDR1 is DFQATT, CDR2 SNEGSKA (reference sequence). CDR3 in amino acids: CSARDRQLINQPQNF. In DNA, the CDR3 is TGCAGTGCTAGAGATAGGCAGCTGATAAATCAGCCCCAGAATTTT.

This clonotype occurred many times. The rearrangement links TRBV7-9 to TRBJ2-3; TRBD1 aligns across 7 bases. V shed 4 bases, J shed 4 bases, and the junction held 11 bases outside the gene matches. This CDR3 has 16 residues. From germline, CDR1 is SEHNR and CDR2 FQNEAQ (reference sequence). The CDR3 DNA reads as TGTGCCAGCAGCTACGAACAGGGGATCATTTCAGATACGCAGTATTTT. Translated, it gives CASSYEQGIISDTQYF.

V is TRBV28 and J is TRBJ2-1; tentatively, D is TRBD2 (6 bases). Germline-derived CDR1 and CDR2 are MDHEN and SYDVKM. Trimming stripped 7 bases from V and 9 bases from J, with 19 bases between. The CDR3 consists of 14 residues. The CDR3 DNA follows: TGTGCCAGCACCGCGACTAGGCTCGTCGGTGAGCAGTTCTTC. It codes for CASTATRLVGEQFF.

This clonotype was observed at least ten times. V usage is TRBV10-1 and J usage is TRBJ2-1; D gene ambiguous. The V gene's germline CDR1 is WNHNN and CDR2 SYGVQD (reference sequence). Trimming shortened V by 1 base and J by 8 bases, and 9 bases separated the two germline ends. CDR3 size: 13 residues. The CDR3 spells CASSEFPWDEQFF. The CDR3 nucleotides read TGCGCCAGCAGTGAGTTCCCGTGGGATGAGCAGTTCTTC.

This clonotype was detected many times. The chain employs TRBV5-6 and TRBJ2-3; tentative D call: TRBD2 (5 bases). The V and J ends lost 0 bases and 4 bases respectively, with 6 bases between them. This CDR3 is 13 amino acids long. Germline loops: CDR1 SGHDT, CDR2 YYEEEE. The CDR3 DNA follows: TGTGCCAGCAGCTTGGCCGGGGCAGATACGCAGTATTTT. Its translation: CASSLAGADTQYF.

This clonotype was seen at least ten times. This sequence joins TRBV7-8 and TRBJ2-7; D unclear. The CDR3 spans 14 residues. Germline assignment: CDR1 SGHVS and CDR2 FQNEAQ. V was trimmed by 7 bases and J by 4 bases, leaving 17 bases between them. As DNA, the CDR3 is TGTGCCAGCAACCCGGTCGGCGCTCGGTACGAGCAGTACTTC. Encoded protein: CASNPVGARYEQYF.

This clonotype was recorded many times. The chain uses TRBV6-2 or TRBV6-3 and TRBJ1-4; D gene uncertain. This CDR3 is 12 amino acids long. Germline V gene data show CDR1 as MNHEY and CDR2 as SVGEGT. V lost 2 bases and J lost 5, with 3 bases in between. CDR3 amino acids: CASSYPNEKLFF. The DNA for the CDR3 is TGTGCCAGCAGTTACCCAAATGAAAAACTGTTTTTT.